These T cell receptor beta chains were read from a single sample in a study of cytomegalovirus exposure and HLA in healthy donors. The protocol was immunoSEQ multiplex PCR, while the TCRdb copy is restricted to in-frame clones and leaves out a portion. The sample comprises about 150,000 clones, about 64% of which are singletons, and under 3% rests with the top ten. Sequences were obtained from PBMCs. These TCRs come from a woman aged 30 to 39 in good health and CMV-seropositive. The CDR3 runs from the conserved cysteine through the conserved F or W. Fields, in order: V gene, D gene, J gene, clone size, CDR3 DNA, CDR3 protein. D genes are given only for firm matches. Rows give clone size only sometimes, using once, few, many, or a class for an expanded clone.

V gene: TRBV28; D gene: -; J gene: TRBJ1-5; clone size: few; CDR3 DNA: TGTGCCAGCAGGACGATTGCGGACTATCAGCCCCAGCATTTT; CDR3 protein: CASRTIADYQPQHF
V gene: TRBV2; D gene: TRBD2; J gene: TRBJ2-1; clone size: few; CDR3 DNA: TGTGCCAGCAGTGACGGGGGGAATGAGCAGTTCTTC; CDR3 protein: CASSDGGNEQFF
V gene: TRBV7-6; D gene: TRBD2; J gene: TRBJ2-7; clone size: few; CDR3 DNA: TGTGCCAGCAGTCCCCTCGGACTAGCTGCAGGATACGAGCAGTACTTC; CDR3 protein: CASSPLGLAAGYEQYF
V gene: TRBV10-1; D gene: -; J gene: TRBJ2-3; clone size: -; CDR3 DNA: TGCGCCAGCAGCCCTAACACAGATACGCAGTATTTT; CDR3 protein: CASSPNTDTQYF
V gene: TRBV15; D gene: TRBD1; J gene: TRBJ1-5; clone size: -; CDR3 DNA: TGTGCCACCAGCAGTCCGGGACAGGGGAGAGGTCAGCCCCAGCATTTT; CDR3 protein: CATSSPGQGRGQPQHF
V gene: TRBV23-1; D gene: -; J gene: TRBJ2-5; clone size: -; CDR3 DNA: TGCGCCAGCAGTCCTGAAGAGACCCAGTACTTC; CDR3 protein: CASSPEETQYF
V gene: TRBV2; D gene: TRBD2; J gene: TRBJ2-1; clone size: -; CDR3 DNA: TGTGCCAGCAGTGCGGCGGCTAGCGGGTTAGATGAGCAGTTCTTC; CDR3 protein: CASSAAASGLDEQFF
V gene: TRBV27; D gene: TRBD2; J gene: TRBJ2-7; clone size: -; CDR3 DNA: TGTGCCAGCAGTTTAGTTGGGACTAGCGGCCACGAGCAGTACTTC; CDR3 protein: CASSLVGTSGHEQYF
V gene: TRBV4-1; D gene: TRBD1; J gene: TRBJ1-2; clone size: -; CDR3 DNA: TGCGCCAGCAGAGGGACAGGGCGCTATGGCTACACCTTC; CDR3 protein: CASRGTGRYGYTF
V gene: TRBV14; D gene: -; J gene: TRBJ1-5; clone size: few; CDR3 DNA: TGTGCCAGCAGCCAAGAGGGACTTAATCAGCCCCAGCATTTT; CDR3 protein: CASSQEGLNQPQHF
V gene: TRBV9; D gene: -; J gene: TRBJ2-6; clone size: once; CDR3 DNA: TGTGCCAGCAGCCTGCAGGGGCGCCTCTCTGGGGCCAACGTCCTGACTTTC; CDR3 protein: CASSLQGRLSGANVLTF
V gene: TRBV18; D gene: -; J gene: TRBJ1-1; clone size: -; CDR3 DNA: TGTGCCAGCTCTATGACCCGGGACACTGACACTGAAGCTTTCTTT; CDR3 protein: CASSMTRDTDTEAFF
V gene: TRBV19; D gene: TRBD2; J gene: TRBJ2-7; clone size: -; CDR3 DNA: TGTGCCAATCTAGGGAGGGACGCTTACGAGCAGTACTTC; CDR3 protein: CANLGRDAYEQYF
V gene: TRBV16; D gene: TRBD1; J gene: TRBJ1-4; clone size: -; CDR3 DNA: TGTGCCAGCAGCCAATCGGGACAGGTCGAAAAACTGTTTTTT; CDR3 protein: CASSQSGQVEKLFF
V gene: TRBV6-5; D gene: TRBD1; J gene: TRBJ1-1; clone size: -; CDR3 DNA: TGTGCCAGCAGGGAAACAGGGGGAGCTGAAGCTTTCTTT; CDR3 protein: CASRETGGAEAFF
V gene: TRBV27; D gene: -; J gene: TRBJ2-2; clone size: -; CDR3 DNA: TGTGCCAGCACTAGTACCGGGGAGCTGTTTTTT; CDR3 protein: CASTSTGELFF
V gene: TRBV29-1; D gene: TRBD1; J gene: TRBJ2-2; clone size: few; CDR3 DNA: TGCAGCGCTCGGACAGGGAACACCGGGGAGCTGTTTTTT; CDR3 protein: CSARTGNTGELFF
V gene: TRBV2; D gene: TRBD2; J gene: TRBJ2-2; clone size: -; CDR3 DNA: TGTGCCAGCAGTGAAAGACTAGCGGGAACGGCCGGGGAGCTGTTTTTT; CDR3 protein: CASSERLAGTAGELFF
V gene: TRBV28; D gene: TRBD1; J gene: TRBJ2-7; clone size: -; CDR3 DNA: TGTGCCAGTCGTAACCCTGGGACAGGCGAGCAGTACTTC; CDR3 protein: CASRNPGTGEQYF
V gene: TRBV13; D gene: TRBD1; J gene: TRBJ1-2; clone size: -; CDR3 DNA: TGTGCCAGCAGCCCCGGGACAGGAGGTTACTATGGCTACACCTTC; CDR3 protein: CASSPGTGGYYGYTF
V gene: TRBV5-8; D gene: -; J gene: TRBJ1-6; clone size: -; CDR3 DNA: TGTGCCAGCAGCTTGGGGGACACCGATAATTCACCCCTCCACTTT; CDR3 protein: CASSLGDTDNSPLHF
V gene: TRBV5-1; D gene: -; J gene: TRBJ2-7; clone size: -; CDR3 DNA: TGCGCCAGCAGCTTGGTGAGTCCCTGGGAGCAGTACTTC; CDR3 protein: CASSLVSPWEQYF
V gene: TRBV11-3; D gene: TRBD2; J gene: TRBJ2-7; clone size: few; CDR3 DNA: TGTGCCAGCAGCGGTTCCGGGACTAGCCCCATCGGGGAGCAGTACTTC; CDR3 protein: CASSGSGTSPIGEQYF
V gene: TRBV7-9; D gene: -; J gene: TRBJ1-1; clone size: -; CDR3 DNA: TGTGCCAGCAGCGAGGGAACTGAAGCTTTCTTT; CDR3 protein: CASSEGTEAFF
V gene: TRBV2; D gene: TRBD2; J gene: TRBJ2-7; clone size: -; CDR3 DNA: TGTGCCAGCAGTGGAGACGGGAGGGGTCACGAGCAGTACTTC; CDR3 protein: CASSGDGRGHEQYF
V gene: TRBV11-2; D gene: -; J gene: TRBJ1-4; clone size: -; CDR3 DNA: TGTGCCAGCAGCTCAGGCCGCGGGTTCCGGGAAAAACTGTTTTTT; CDR3 protein: CASSSGRGFREKLFF
V gene: TRBV6-6; D gene: TRBD2; J gene: TRBJ2-1; clone size: -; CDR3 DNA: TGTGCCAGCAGGCTGAAAGCGGGGAGGTCCTACAATGAGCAGTTCTTC; CDR3 protein: CASRLKAGRSYNEQFF
V gene: TRBV7-7; D gene: -; J gene: TRBJ2-7; clone size: once; CDR3 DNA: TGTGCCAGCAGCCCCGTCACAATCCCCACCTACGAGCAGTACTTC; CDR3 protein: CASSPVTIPTYEQYF
V gene: TRBV4-2; D gene: TRBD1; J gene: TRBJ2-1; clone size: -; CDR3 DNA: TGTGCCAGCAGCGTAGGACAGGCCAGCTCCTACAATGAGCAGTTCTTC; CDR3 protein: CASSVGQASSYNEQFF
V gene: TRBV19; D gene: TRBD2; J gene: TRBJ2-1; clone size: -; CDR3 DNA: TGTGCCAGTAGTATGAGCCAGCGGGGGAACAATGAGCAGTTCTTC; CDR3 protein: CASSMSQRGNNEQFF
V gene: TRBV30; D gene: -; J gene: TRBJ1-5; clone size: -; CDR3 DNA: TGTGCCTGGAGTTTCAGGTCGGGCAATCAGCCCCAGCATTTT; CDR3 protein: CAWSFRSGNQPQHF
V gene: TRBV5-6; D gene: TRBD2; J gene: TRBJ2-7; clone size: few; CDR3 DNA: TGTGCCAGCACGGGGGGGAGCTCCTACGAGCAGTACTTC; CDR3 protein: CASTGGSSYEQYF
V gene: TRBV6-5; D gene: TRBD2; J gene: TRBJ2-5; clone size: -; CDR3 DNA: TGTGCCAGCAGACCGGGACTAGCGCAGACCCAGTACTTC; CDR3 protein: CASRPGLAQTQYF
V gene: TRBV5-1; D gene: -; J gene: TRBJ2-5; clone size: -; CDR3 DNA: TGCGCCAGCAGCTTGTTAGCGGACCAAGAGACCCAGTACTTC; CDR3 protein: CASSLLADQETQYF
V gene: TRBV28; D gene: -; J gene: TRBJ1-3; clone size: -; CDR3 DNA: TGTGCCAGCAGTTTAGAGGTCCTTGGAAACACCATATATTTT; CDR3 protein: CASSLEVLGNTIYF
V gene: TRBV27; D gene: -; J gene: TRBJ1-3; clone size: -; CDR3 DNA: TGTGCCAGCAGTTTAGCGATTCCAGGGCGGTCTGGAAACACCATATATTTT; CDR3 protein: CASSLAIPGRSGNTIYF
V gene: TRBV6-1; D gene: -; J gene: TRBJ1-1; clone size: few; CDR3 DNA: TGTGCCAGCAGGGACATCCCTCGGGACACTGAAGCTTTCTTT; CDR3 protein: CASRDIPRDTEAFF
V gene: TRBV13; D gene: TRBD1; J gene: TRBJ2-7; clone size: few; CDR3 DNA: TGTGCCAGCAGCTTAATTATGGACAGGGGAAACGAGCAGTACTTC; CDR3 protein: CASSLIMDRGNEQYF
V gene: TRBV5-4; D gene: TRBD2; J gene: TRBJ2-5; clone size: -; CDR3 DNA: TGTGCCAGCAGCCGGACTAGCGGGAGTAGGTCAGGGGAGACCCAGTACTTC; CDR3 protein: CASSRTSGSRSGETQYF
V gene: TRBV30; D gene: -; J gene: TRBJ2-1; clone size: few; CDR3 DNA: TGTGCCTGGTCAACCGGGACTCATTCCTACAATGAGCAGTTCTTC; CDR3 protein: CAWSTGTHSYNEQFF
V gene: TRBV11-2; D gene: TRBD1; J gene: TRBJ2-4; clone size: -; CDR3 DNA: TGTGCCAGCCCCTCGGGTGAAAACAGGGGATGGAACATTCAGTACTTC; CDR3 protein: CASPSGENRGWNIQYF
V gene: TRBV11-3; D gene: TRBD1; J gene: TRBJ2-6; clone size: -; CDR3 DNA: TGTGCCAGCAGCTTGGGACAGGGGGCCAACGTCCTGACTTTC; CDR3 protein: CASSLGQGANVLTF
V gene: TRBV6-6; D gene: -; J gene: TRBJ1-3; clone size: once; CDR3 DNA: TGTGCCAGCAGTCACCGAACTATTGGAAACACCATATATTTT; CDR3 protein: CASSHRTIGNTIYF
V gene: TRBV5-1; D gene: -; J gene: TRBJ2-3; clone size: few; CDR3 DNA: TGCGCCAGCAGCTCCGTCCGGGACATACTAACAGATACGCAGTATTTT; CDR3 protein: CASSSVRDILTDTQYF
V gene: TRBV27; D gene: TRBD1; J gene: TRBJ1-2; clone size: few; CDR3 DNA: TGTGCCAGCAGTCGGTCCGGGACAGGGAACTATGGCTACACCTTC; CDR3 protein: CASSRSGTGNYGYTF
V gene: TRBV5-6; D gene: -; J gene: TRBJ1-1; clone size: -; CDR3 DNA: TGTGCCAGCAGCTTCGGGAACACTGAAGCTTTCTTT; CDR3 protein: CASSFGNTEAFF
V gene: TRBV19; D gene: TRBD2; J gene: TRBJ2-3; clone size: -; CDR3 DNA: TGTGCCAGTAGTGACCCGACTAGCGGAGATACGCAGTATTTT; CDR3 protein: CASSDPTSGDTQYF
V gene: TRBV7-2; D gene: TRBD1; J gene: TRBJ1-4; clone size: -; CDR3 DNA: TGTGCCAGCAGCCCTGGACAGGCGAATGAAAAACTGTTTTTT; CDR3 protein: CASSPGQANEKLFF